One sample yielded the 20 T cell receptor beta chains listed below, sequenced in a study of blood T cells in healthy people across ages. Using a J-beta primer mix together with a sample-barcoded 5' primer, a second PCR was run for 7 to 11 cycles. One entry per CDR3 protein results from TCRdb running MiXCR on the 5' RACE reads. The sample records under 800,000 distinct CDR3 sequences, around 20% being singletons. Input material: blood. The receptors shown here come from a man between 65 and 85 years old in good health.

This clonotype was found a few times. This chain joins TRBV29-1 and TRBJ2-7; TRBD2 aligns across 10 bases. CDR1 is SQVTM, CDR2 ANQGSEA, per germline. The CDR3 extends over 13 amino acids. Trimming cost V 3 bases and J 5 bases; bases outside gene matches: 4. The CDR3 nucleotides read TGCAGCGTTGACGCTAGCGGGAGCGACGAGCAGTACTTC. Its translation: CSVDASGSDEQYF.

Points on this clonotype: A much larger clone differs from this one at a single base, so this may be a read error. The V call is TRBV5-8, the J call TRBJ2-7; 10 nucleotides agree with TRBD1. The germline gives CDR1 SGHTS, CDR2 YDEGEE. The CDR3 extends over 15 amino acids. The CDR3 reads CGSSLGQGLAYEQYF. The CDR3 nucleotides read TGTGGCAGCAGCTTGGGACAGGGGTTGGCCTACGAGCAGTACTTC. Full variable domain (rest looked up from reference TRBV5-8 and TRBJ2-7): EAGVTQSPTHLIKTRGQQATLRCSPISGHTSVYWYQQALGLGLQFLLWYDEGEERNRGNFPPRFSGRQFPNYSSELNVNALELEDSALYLCGSSLGQGLAYEQYFGPGTRLTVT.

This clonotype appeared a few times. The chain has TRBV20-1 and TRBJ1-6; D gene unclear. Trimming shortened V by 0 bases and J by 9 bases, and 9 bases separated the two germline ends. The CDR3 consists of 13 residues. Germline lookup yields CDR1 DFQATT and CDR2 SNEGSKA (reference sequence). DNA of the CDR3: TGCAGTGCTAGAGAGGGTGGCATTTCACCCCTCCACTTT. It translates to CSAREGGISPLHF.

This chain connects TRBV10-3 to TRBJ2-5, with D tentatively TRBD1 (5 bases). V lost 3 bases and J lost 3, with 5 bases in between. This CDR3 contains 12 residues. Per germline, CDR1 ENHRY and CDR2 SYGVKD. The CDR3 region has the DNA TGTGCCATCAGTGAAGGGGAAGAGACCCAGTACTTC. It encodes CAISEGEETQYF.

The chain couples TRBV20-1 to TRBJ1-4; D gene ambiguous. Per germline, CDR1 DFQATT and CDR2 SNEGSKA (reference sequence). The V gene lost 6 bases and the J gene lost 0 bases, with 17 bases spanning the gap. CDR3 length: 16 residues. The DNA for the CDR3 is TGCAGTGCGCAACCCCCCCAACCTTCAACTAATGAAAAACTGTTTTTT. It translates to CSAQPPQPSTNEKLFF.

The CDR3 region is CASSLNGFNEKLFF. CDR3 DNA: TGTGCCAGCAGCTTGAATGGCTTTAATGAAAAACTGTTTTTT. The chain joins TRBV7-6 to TRBJ1-4; no definite D call. Trimming removed 3 bases at V and 4 bases at J, with 9 bases between. Germline lookup yields CDR1 SGHVS and CDR2 FNYEAQ. The CDR3 has 14 amino acids. The entire variable domain, with the rest obtained from reference TRBV7-6 and TRBJ1-4, is as follows: GAGVSQSPRYKVTKRGQDVALRCDPISGHVSLYWYRQALGQGPEFLTYFNYEAQQDKSGLPNDRFSAERPEGSISTLTIQRTEQRDSAMYRCASSLNGFNEKLFFGSGTQLSVL.

The rearrangement joins TRBV9 to TRBJ2-1; 11 nucleotides match TRBD1. With V trimmed by 4 bases and J by 8 bases, 8 bases remained unmatched. Germline lookup yields CDR1 SGDLS and CDR2 YYNGEE. CDR3 length: 15 amino acids. CDR3 coding DNA: TGTGCCAGCAGCAAGGACAGGGGGCGTAACGATGAGCAGTTCTTC. Protein sequence: CASSKDRGRNDEQFF.

The CDR3 protein is CAWNRGQETQYF. The DNA of the CDR3 is TGTGCCTGGAACAGGGGCCAAGAGACCCAGTACTTC. V gene TRBV30 combines with J gene TRBJ2-5; 7 bases are shared with TRBD1. The J segment lost 1 base and the V segment lost 4 bases, leaving 0 bases of the junction unmatched. The CDR3 totals 12 residues. In germline, CDR1 is GTSNPN, CDR2 SVGIG (reference sequence). Combining the CDR3 with reference TRBV30 and TRBJ2-5 gives the whole variable domain SQTIHQWPATLVQPVGSPLSLECTVEGTSNPNLYWYRQAAGRGLQLLFYSVGIGQISSEVPQNLSASRPQDRQFILSSKKLLLSDSGFYLCAWNRGQETQYFGPGTRLLVL.

This clonotype was seen ten or more times. The J gene is TRBJ1-2, the V gene TRBV18, with D unresolved. Germline loops: CDR1 KGHSH, CDR2 LQKENI. The CDR3 totals 13 residues. V was cut by 6 bases and J by 0 bases, with 8 bases left in between. CDR3 DNA sequence: TGTGCCAGCTCGGCAGGTCCTAACTATGGCTACACCTTC. Protein: CASSAGPNYGYTF.

This clonotype was found a few times. The junction departs from the called germline gene at one end, perhaps through a read error. The V and J genes are TRBV10-3 and TRBJ1-3; maybe TRBD1 (5 bases). Germline loops: CDR1 ENHRY, CDR2 SYGVKD. This CDR3 is 15 amino acids long. Written as DNA, the CDR3 is TGTGCCATCAGCCGACAGTCGAGCTCTGGAAACACCACATATTTT. Translating gives CAISRQSSSGNTTYF.

This clonotype appeared a single time. V and J are TRBV20-1 and TRBJ1-4; D remains unclear. The germline gives CDR1 DFQATT, CDR2 SNEGSKA (reference sequence). The V gene lost 8 bases and the J gene lost 5 bases, with 15 bases spanning the gap. This CDR3 is 13 amino acids long. CDR3 coding DNA: TGCAGTACTTTGACTGTTGGGAATGAAAAACTGTTTTTT. Amino acid sequence: CSTLTVGNEKLFF.

This clonotype was seen more than once but under ten times. The chain carries TRBV28 and TRBJ2-1; tentative D call: TRBD1 (6 bases). The DNA end is more similar to TRBJ2-7, so the J call may be wrong. The CDR3 totals 14 residues. Germline CDR1 is MDHEN and CDR2 is SYDVKM. CDR3 residues: CASSLRDMLHEQYF. The CDR3 DNA sequence: TGTGCCAGCAGTTTAAGGGACATGCTTCACGAGCAGTACTTC.

This clonotype was found a few times. V gene TRBV2 combines with J gene TRBJ2-3; D is undetermined. This CDR3 comprises 14 residues. Germline V gene lookup returns CDR1 SNHLY and CDR2 FYNNEI. The V and J ends lost 4 bases and 0 bases respectively, with 8 bases between them. The CDR3 DNA reads TGTGCCAGCAGTGGAATTGGTAGCACAGATACGCAGTATTTT. As protein: CASSGIGSTDTQYF.

This clonotype came up a few times. This sequence joins TRBV24-1 and TRBJ2-1; TRBD2 agrees at 14 bases. Germline V gene lookup returns CDR1 KGHDR and CDR2 SFDVKD. The CDR3 loop spans 17 amino acids. V gave up 5 bases and J gave up 0 bases; unmatched junction bases: 2. The CDR3 loop reads CATSGGTSGSSYNEQFF. CDR3 coding DNA: TGTGCCACCAGTGGAGGGACTAGCGGGAGCTCCTACAATGAGCAGTTCTTC.

V gene TRBV5-1 combines with J gene TRBJ2-5, with 7 bases fitting TRBD1. Germline trimming cut 3 bases from V and 5 bases from J; bases unmatched to any gene: 10. CDR3 length: 15 amino acids. The V gene's germline CDR1 is SGHRS and CDR2 YFSETQ. This CDR3 is CASSSNTGVGETQYF. The CDR3, as DNA: TGCGCCAGCAGCTCAAATACAGGGGTAGGGGAGACCCAGTACTTC.

The chain is built from TRBV7-3 and TRBJ2-1; 9 bases align to TRBD1. The CDR3 consists of 14 residues. From germline, CDR1 is SGHTA and CDR2 FQGTGA. V lost 4 bases to trimming and J lost 7 bases; unmatched junction nucleotides: 5. The CDR3 DNA is TGTGCCAGCAGCTCACCCGACAGGGGGAATGAGCAGTTCTTC. It translates to CASSSPDRGNEQFF.

This clonotype was counted between two and nine times. This chain uses TRBV6-1 with TRBJ1-6; no firm D call. The CDR3 extends over 16 amino acids. The germline gives CDR1 MNHNS, CDR2 SASEGT. Trimming shortened V by 6 bases and J by 0 bases, and 12 bases separated the two germline ends. Here the CDR3 DNA reads TGTGCCAGCAGACCCAGACGGAGCTCCTATAATTCACCCCTCCACTTT. This gives the protein CASRPRRSSYNSPLHF.

The chain uses TRBV12-3 or TRBV12-4 and TRBJ1-5; D gene unclear. The CDR3 spans 17 residues. V was trimmed by 4 bases and J by 4 bases, leaving 20 bases between them. This CDR3 is CASSYSIGAGKNQPQHF. CDR3 coding DNA: TGTGCCAGCAGTTATTCAATAGGAGCTGGGAAAAATCAGCCCCAGCATTTT.

This chain joins TRBV4-1 and TRBJ1-1, with unresolved D. Trimming took off 1 base at V and 9 bases at J, with 21 bases between the two ends. This CDR3 comprises 16 residues. The germline CDR1 and CDR2 sequences are MGHRA and YSYEKL. Here the CDR3 reads CASSQVGTQRTGKAFF. For the CDR3, the DNA is TGCGCCAGCAGCCAAGTTGGCACCCAACGGACGGGGAAAGCTTTCTTT.

There are a few counts of this clonotype. This chain links TRBV5-6 with TRBJ2-2; D is unresolved. CDR1 and CDR2 from the germline V gene are SGHDT and YYEEEE. The CDR3 is 11 amino acids. V lost 4 bases to trimming and J lost 7 bases, with 5 bases between them. The CDR3 loop reads CASSGIGELFF. In DNA, the CDR3 is TGTGCCAGCAGCGGTATCGGGGAGCTGTTTTTT.